The rows below give T cell receptor beta chains drawn from one sample of a study of T cell responses to AZD1222 COVID-19 vaccine. Sequencing was performed with immunoSEQ multiplex PCR; in TCRdb, only in-frame clones are kept and a portion is missing. This listing includes over 120,000 clones. The specimen was peripheral blood. All receptors come from an adult in good health. CDR3s include the opening cysteine and the closing phenylalanine or tryptophan. The D gene is left open where the match is weak.

v_call	d_call	j_call	cdr3_nt	cdr3_aa
TRBV7-8	TRBD1	TRBJ1-2	TGTGCCAGCAGCCTACTTAGCAGGGGACAGGGGGGCCCCGGCTACACCTTC	CASSLLSRGQGGPGYTF
TRBV6-2/TRBV6-3	NA	TRBJ2-3	TGTGCCAGCAGTTACTCGGTCGGAACAGATACGCAGTATTTT	CASSYSVGTDTQYF
TRBV2	TRBD2	TRBJ2-5	TGTGCCAGCAGTGAAGCTAGCGGGGGGGCTAGGGAGACCCAGTACTTC	CASSEASGGARETQYF
TRBV19	NA	TRBJ1-5	TGTGCCAGTAAGAGGGAGACGAAGTGGCATTTT	CASKRETKWHF
TRBV6-5	TRBD2	TRBJ2-3	TGTGCCAGCGGGGAGGGGATGGGGGGATCAGATACGCAGTATTTT	CASGEGMGGSDTQYF
TRBV28	NA	TRBJ1-1	TGTGCCAGCAGTTTAGAGGGCAGCTGGAACACTGAAGCTTTCTTT	CASSLEGSWNTEAFF
TRBV18	TRBD1	TRBJ1-1	TGTGCCAGCTCACCAGGGACAGGCAACACTGAAGCTTTCTTT	CASSPGTGNTEAFF
TRBV29-1	TRBD1	TRBJ2-3	TGCAGCGTAGCATCGGGGACAGGGATTTTAGATACGCAGTATTTT	CSVASGTGILDTQYF
TRBV19	NA	TRBJ1-5	TGTGCCAGTAGTCCCCCGGGTCAGCCCCAGCATTTT	CASSPPGQPQHF
TRBV30	NA	TRBJ1-3	TGTGCCTGGAGTGGCACCCGACAGACCTCTGGAAACACCATATATTTT	CAWSGTRQTSGNTIYF
TRBV18	NA	TRBJ1-1	TGTGCCAGCTCACCAGCAGGACAGAACACTGAAGCTTTCTTT	CASSPAGQNTEAFF
TRBV28	TRBD1	TRBJ1-2	TGTGCCAGCAGTTCGCTGACAGGGGCTTTCTATGGCTACACCTTC	CASSSLTGAFYGYTF
TRBV19	TRBD1	TRBJ1-2	TGTGCCAGTAGTATAGTGGCAGGGGGCGCGTACTATGGCTACACCTTC	CASSIVAGGAYYGYTF
TRBV18	NA	TRBJ2-2	TGTGCCAGCTCACCACCTCGTTATTCCGGGGAGCTGTTTTTT	CASSPPRYSGELFF
TRBV7-3	TRBD2	TRBJ2-1	TGTGCCAGCAGCTTAGGGCGAGCGGGGGGCGTTGGTGAGCAGTTCTTC	CASSLGRAGGVGEQFF
TRBV3-1/TRBV3-2	NA	TRBJ1-1	TGTGCCAGCAGCCAAGAGTACCGAGGATCAAACACTGAAGCTTTCTTT	CASSQEYRGSNTEAFF
TRBV7-6	TRBD1	TRBJ1-1	TGTGCCAGCAGCTTAGAGCCACACATGACAGGGTTTTCTGAAGCTTTCTTT	CASSLEPHMTGFSEAFF
TRBV2	NA	TRBJ1-6	TGTGCCAGCAGTTTCCTCGATGCAGGAGAGGATAATTCACCCCTCCACTTT	CASSFLDAGEDNSPLHF
TRBV19	TRBD1	TRBJ2-7	TGTGCCAGTAGTACACGAGGGGGGACAGGGGGCTACGAGCAGTACTTC	CASSTRGGTGGYEQYF
TRBV4-1	TRBD2	TRBJ2-5	TGCGCCAGCAGCCAAGAACTAGCGGGGGGGCCACGGGAGACCCAGTACTTC	CASSQELAGGPRETQYF
TRBV7-9	NA	TRBJ2-5	TGTGCCAGCAGTCCCCAGTACTTC	CASSPQYF
TRBV9	NA	TRBJ2-1	TGTGCCAGCAGCGTGGGGCAAAGCTCCTACAATGAGCAGTTCTTC	CASSVGQSSYNEQFF
TRBV6-1	TRBD1	TRBJ2-7	TGTGCCAGCAGTGAAAATACAGGGGGCTCCTACGAGCAGTACTTC	CASSENTGGSYEQYF
TRBV30	NA	TRBJ2-7	TGTGCCTGGAGTGTGGGGGGCAGGTATTTTGGCGAGCAGTACTTC	CAWSVGGRYFGEQYF
TRBV7-7	TRBD2	TRBJ2-2	TGTGCCAGCAGCCCGAGCGGGGGGGCGGTCGGGGAGCTGTTTTTT	CASSPSGGAVGELFF
TRBV7-2	NA	TRBJ2-1	TGTGCCAGCAGCCCAGATCGGGTAAATGAGCAGTTCTTC	CASSPDRVNEQFF
TRBV7-2	TRBD2	TRBJ2-1	TGTGCCAGCAGCTTAGCCTTGGGACTAGGGAACCGCAATGAGCAGTTCTTC	CASSLALGLGNRNEQFF
TRBV3-1/TRBV3-2	NA	TRBJ1-5	TGTGCCAGCAGCCAAGATTATGTGGGTAATCAGCCCCAGCATTTT	CASSQDYVGNQPQHF
TRBV4-2	NA	TRBJ1-1	TGTGCCAGCAGCCAAGATCTTGTTGGGATGAACACTGAAGCTTTCTTT	CASSQDLVGMNTEAFF
TRBV7-8	TRBD1	TRBJ1-2	TGTGCCAGCAGCCCCGGGACAGGGAATGGCTACACCTTC	CASSPGTGNGYTF
TRBV6-1	NA	TRBJ2-3	TGTGCCAGCAGTGAAGGCGGACAAAGCACAGATACGCAGTATTTT	CASSEGGQSTDTQYF
TRBV19	NA	TRBJ1-5	TGTGCCAGTAGCATACAGGGAGAACGGCAGCCCCAGCATTTT	CASSIQGERQPQHF
TRBV28	NA	TRBJ1-1	TGTGCCAGCAGTTCACCCTCCGGGGGGCCCATCGGGGGCACTGAAGCTTTCTTT	CASSSPSGGPIGGTEAFF
TRBV5-6	TRBD2	TRBJ2-7	TGTGCCAGCAGCTTGGATCCCAGGGAGGGCTACGAGCAGTACTTC	CASSLDPREGYEQYF
TRBV11-2	TRBD1	TRBJ1-4	TGTGCCAGCAGCTCAGGACAGGGGTACGAAAAACTGTTTTTT	CASSSGQGYEKLFF
TRBV5-1	TRBD1	TRBJ2-7	TGCGCCAGCAGCTTGACCGGGACAGGGCACTACGAGCAGTACTTC	CASSLTGTGHYEQYF
TRBV7-9	NA	TRBJ2-2	TGTGCCAGCAGCTTAGCGACAGGGAACACCGGGGAGCTGTTTTTT	CASSLATGNTGELFF
TRBV5-1	NA	TRBJ2-2	TGCGCCAGCAGCTTGCTGCGGGGCACCGGGGAGCTGTTTTTT	CASSLLRGTGELFF
TRBV5-1	NA	TRBJ2-1	TGCGCCAGCAGCTTGGGCACCTACAATGAGCAGTTCTTC	CASSLGTYNEQFF
TRBV29-1	NA	TRBJ1-2	TGCAGCGTTGAGACTTGGCCCCCTAACTATGGCTACACCTTC	CSVETWPPNYGYTF
TRBV19	NA	TRBJ1-3	TGTGCCAGTAGTCTTCAGGGAGGACCGAACACCATATATTTT	CASSLQGGPNTIYF
TRBV6-2/TRBV6-3	NA	TRBJ2-7	TGTGCCAGCAGTCAGGGGTGGGAGCAGTACTTC	CASSQGWEQYF
TRBV2	NA	TRBJ1-4	TGTGCCAGCAGTGGACAGGTTGGTGAAAAACTGTTTTTT	CASSGQVGEKLFF